This T cell receptor (beta chain) derives from a study of long-term antiretroviral therapy in people with HIV. The V segment lost 9 bases and the J segment 4 bases; nucleotides outside the gene matches: 6. The germline V gene has CDR1 LNHDA and CDR2 SQIVND (reference sequence). The CDR3 contains 13 residues. It was version v3.0 of the immunoSEQ assay that was run at survey level. Libraries were prepared by immunoSEQ multiplex PCR; TCRdb keeps only in-frame clonotypes and omits some of them. This sample has roughly 15,000 clones, with 75% to 85% found just once. The chain combines TRBV19 with TRBJ1-5, with TRBD1 identical over 7 bases. The sample consisted of unsorted PBMCs, taken 3.2 years before starting antiretroviral therapy. This TCR came from a man aged 35-49 years with HIV. The CDR3: CASAGQMNQPQHF. In nucleotides, the CDR3 is TGTGCCAGCGCGGGACAGATGAATCAGCCCCAGCATTTT.